Listed below are T cell receptor beta chains from one sample, sequenced in a study of blood T cell repertoires in COVID-19. Sequencing used immunoSEQ multiplex PCR; TCRdb keeps in-frame clones, though not all of them. The repertoire consists of roughly 260,000 clones, with about four fifths occurring once and the leading ten covering about 4.8%. Sequencing was carried out using peripheral blood. Receptors were obtained from a woman aged 70-85 years with acute or convalescent COVID-19. CDR3s include the opening cysteine and the closing phenylalanine or tryptophan. Fields, in order: J gene, D gene, V gene, clone size, CDR3 DNA, CDR3 protein. The D gene is left open where the match is weak. Clone size is given for some rows only: seen once, a few or many times, or a class if the clone is expanded.

TRBJ1-1 | NA | TRBV27 | once | TGTGCCAGCAGTTTGGGGCGTAGGGGGACCGAAGCTTTCTTT | CASSLGRRGTEAFF
TRBJ2-1 | TRBD2 | TRBV6-5 | few | TGTGCCAGCCAACAGAGCGGGGGGAATGAGCAGTTCTTC | CASQQSGGNEQFF
TRBJ2-7 | TRBD1 | TRBV2 | few | TGTGCCAGCGGGGGACAGGGGGTATACGAGCAGTACTTC | CASGGQGVYEQYF
TRBJ1-6 | TRBD1 | TRBV13 | NA | TGTGCCAGCAGCCTCCGGACAGGGGGATTATTGGATTCACCCCTCCACTTT | CASSLRTGGLLDSPLHF
TRBJ1-6 | TRBD1 | TRBV7-9 | NA | TGTGCCAGCAGCCCGACCGGGACAGGGCCTCCGACCCTCCACTTT | CASSPTGTGPPTLHF
TRBJ2-7 | NA | TRBV6-1 | NA | TGTGCCAGCAGTGAAGCGCTAGGCGTCCGAACCTACGAGCAGTACTTC | CASSEALGVRTYEQYF
TRBJ1-5 | TRBD1 | TRBV5-1 | NA | TGCGCCAGCAGCTTGGTACAGGGGTCGGAGCCCCAGCATTTT | CASSLVQGSEPQHF
TRBJ1-4 | TRBD1 | TRBV6-5 | NA | TGTGCCAGCAGATTGGAGGGACAGGGGTATGAAAAACTGTTTTTT | CASRLEGQGYEKLFF
TRBJ1-1 | NA | TRBV10-3 | NA | TGTGCCATCAGTGGCTTAAGGGAGGACACTGAAGCTTTCTTT | CAISGLREDTEAFF
TRBJ1-4 | TRBD1 | TRBV29-1 | NA | TGCAGCGTTAGTGATAGGGGGCATGAAAAACTGTTTTTT | CSVSDRGHEKLFF
TRBJ1-1 | TRBD1 | TRBV7-8 | NA | TGTGCCAGCAGCCAACAGGGGGGCACTGAAGCTTTCTTT | CASSQQGGTEAFF
TRBJ1-1 | NA | TRBV11-2 | NA | TGTGCCAGCAGCTTAGAGGCGGGGGCTGAAGCTTTCTTT | CASSLEAGAEAFF
TRBJ2-3 | TRBD2 | TRBV10-1 | few | TGCGCCAGCAGTCTAGCGGGGGGCACCGGGACAGATACGCAGTATTTT | CASSLAGGTGTDTQYF
TRBJ1-2 | NA | TRBV28 | NA | TGTGCCAGCAGTTTATGGTCGGGGGATGGCTACACCTTC | CASSLWSGDGYTF
TRBJ2-2 | TRBD2 | TRBV19 | NA | TGTGCCAGTAGCCTCAGGACTAGCGGGGGGCCTAACACCGGGGAGCTGTTTTTT | CASSLRTSGGPNTGELFF
TRBJ2-7 | TRBD1 | TRBV5-5 | NA | TGTGCCAGCAGCCGTACAAACACACCGGGACAGGGATCTAGTTACGAGCAGTACTTC | CASSRTNTPGQGSSYEQYF
TRBJ1-1 | NA | TRBV27 | NA | TGTGCCAGCAGTTTATTACCCCGGGGCACTGAAGCTTTCTTT | CASSLLPRGTEAFF
TRBJ1-1 | TRBD1 | TRBV2 | NA | TGTGCCAGCAGACGACAGGGAGGTGAAGCTTTCTTT | CASRRQGGEAFF
TRBJ1-2 | NA | TRBV12-3/TRBV12-4 | NA | TGTGCCAGCAGACTGCGACAGAACTATGGCTACACCTTC | CASRLRQNYGYTF
TRBJ1-1 | NA | TRBV12-1 | once | TGTGCCAGCAGCTCCGGCCAGGGGGGAAACGGGGACACTGAAGCTTTCTTT | CASSSGQGGNGDTEAFF
TRBJ1-4 | NA | TRBV19 | NA | TGTGCCTGCAAGGAGAGGAACCCCAATGAAAAACTGTTTTTT | CACKERNPNEKLFF
TRBJ2-7 | NA | TRBV28 | NA | TGTGCCAGCAGCTCCCCGGCGGGGGAGCAGTACTTC | CASSSPAGEQYF